The 27 T cell receptor beta chains below come from one sample, sequenced in a study of cytomegalovirus exposure and HLA in healthy donors. 60 Vbeta and 13 Jbeta primers were used in PCR. The protocol was immunoSEQ multiplex PCR, while the TCRdb copy is restricted to in-frame clones and leaves out a portion. The table has around 150,000 clones, approximately 80% seen once. Sequenced sample: PBMCs. These TCRs come from a man in his forties in good health and CMV-seronegative.

This chain connects TRBV19 to TRBJ1-1; 8 bases are shared with TRBD1. Germline loops: CDR1 LNHDA, CDR2 SQIVND (reference sequence). The CDR3 consists of 15 residues. V shed 6 bases, J shed 1 base, and the junction held 7 bases outside the gene matches. The CDR3: CASSLPGGGNTEAFF. The CDR3, as DNA: TGTGCCAGTAGCCTACCAGGGGGCGGGAACACTGAAGCTTTCTTT. Full variable domain (missing parts from reference TRBV19 and TRBJ1-1): DGGITQSPKYLFRKEGQNVTLSCEQNLNHDAMYWYRQDPGQGLRLIYYSQIVNDFQKGDIAEGYSVSREKKESFPLTVTSAQKNPTAFYLCASSLPGGGNTEAFFGQGTRLTVV.

The V and J genes are TRBV5-6 and TRBJ2-2; D perhaps matches TRBD2 (7 bases). Trimming shortened V by 3 bases and J by 2 bases, and 14 bases separated the two germline ends. Germline values: CDR1 SGHDT, CDR2 YYEEEE. The CDR3 consists of 16 residues. This CDR3 reads CASSSPGGPNTGELFF. CDR3 in DNA: TGTGCCAGCAGCTCCCCGGGGGGCCCCAACACCGGGGAGCTGTTTTTT. The whole variable domain, remainder taken from reference TRBV5-6 and TRBJ2-2, is DAGVTQSPTHLIKTRGQQVTLRCSPKSGHDTVSWYQQALGQGPQFIFQYYEEEERQRGNFPDRFSGHQFPNYSSELNVNALLLGDSALYLCASSSPGGPNTGELFFGEGSRLTVL.

This clone was observed a single time. This chain links TRBV11-2 with TRBJ2-5; TRBD1 agrees at 7 bases. Germline loops: CDR1 SGHAT, CDR2 FQNNGV. The length of the CDR3 is 13 residues. After removal of 1 base from V and 5 bases from J, the junction contained 1 base not matched to a gene. CDR3 residues: CASSLVRGETQYF. The CDR3 DNA reads as TGTGCCAGCAGCTTAGTCAGGGGGGAGACCCAGTACTTC.

This chain uses TRBV4-2 with TRBJ1-1; D not certain. Germline V CDR1 and CDR2: LGHNA, YNFKEQ. The length of the CDR3 is 15 residues. The V gene lost 1 base and the J gene lost 4 bases, with 13 bases spanning the gap. The CDR3 DNA sequence: TGTGCCAGCAGCCAAGTCGAGGCTGAGAGCACTGAAGCTTTCTTT. Protein product: CASSQVEAESTEAFF.

This clone was counted a few times. The gene calls are TRBV27 and TRBJ2-5; D not resolved. The length of the CDR3 is 14 residues. Germline CDR1 MNHEY, CDR2 SMNVEV (reference sequence). The V end was cut by 5 bases, the J end by 4 bases, with 14 bases between. The chain's CDR3 is CASSTTGTGETQYF. CDR3 bases: TGTGCCAGCAGTACCACCGGTACGGGAGAGACCCAGTACTTC.

This clone occurred once. The CDR3, as DNA: TGTGCCAGCAGCTTAGGCGGGGGGGCCAATGAGCAGTTCTTC. Its translation is CASSLGGGANEQFF. The chain recombines TRBV7-3 with TRBJ2-1; TRBD2 matches at 9 bases. CDR3 length: 14 amino acids. The junction had 2 bases not matched to a gene; V was cut back by 2 bases and J by 6 bases. The germline CDR1 and CDR2 sequences are SGHTA and FQGTGA.

J is TRBJ1-6 and V is TRBV7-3; 8 bases match TRBD1. This CDR3 has 15 amino acids. With V trimmed by 1 base and J by 9 bases, 5 bases remained unmatched. Looked up from germline, CDR1 is SGHTA and CDR2 is FQGTGA. The CDR3 coding sequence is TGTGCCAGCAGCTTAATGGACAGGGTTGGTTCACCCCTCCACTTT. It specifies CASSLMDRVGSPLHF.

The gene calls are TRBV27 and TRBJ1-1, with D perhaps matching TRBD1 (5 bases). Trimming removed 3 bases from V and 2 bases from J, with 10 bases in between. Per the germline V gene, CDR1 is MNHEY and CDR2 is SMNVEV (reference sequence). This CDR3 has 14 amino acids. The CDR3: CASSFGTTNTEAFF. CDR3 in DNA: TGTGCCAGCAGTTTCGGGACTACCAACACTGAAGCTTTCTTT.

The chain has TRBV9 and TRBJ2-6; a possible D gene is TRBD1 (8 bases). The V and J ends lost 3 bases and 0 bases respectively, with 25 bases between them. CDR3 size: 21 residues. CDR1 SGDLS and CDR2 YYNGEE come from the germline V gene. The CDR3 protein is CASSAGGAWGQVNSGANVLTF. Here the CDR3 DNA reads TGTGCCAGCAGCGCGGGAGGCGCATGGGGACAGGTGAACTCTGGGGCCAACGTCCTGACTTTC.

The V call is TRBV19, the J call TRBJ2-1; 9 bases fit TRBD2. The CDR3 extends over 17 amino acids. The V gene end was trimmed by 3 bases and the J gene end by 4 bases; junction bases not matched to a gene: 10. The germline gives CDR1 LNHDA, CDR2 SQIVND (reference sequence). The CDR3 reads CASSMNGIAGAYNEQFF. The CDR3 DNA reads as TGTGCCAGTAGTATGAATGGGATAGCGGGGGCATACAATGAGCAGTTCTTC. The full variable domain, with the rest looked up from reference TRBV19 and TRBJ2-1, is DGGITQSPKYLFRKEGQNVTLSCEQNLNHDAMYWYRQDPGQGLRLIYYSQIVNDFQKGDIAEGYSVSREKKESFPLTVTSAQKNPTAFYLCASSMNGIAGAYNEQFFGPGTRLTVL.

V usage is TRBV2 and J usage is TRBJ1-4, with 7 bases matching TRBD1. This CDR3 is 14 amino acids long. V shed 5 bases, J shed 6 bases, and the junction held 6 bases outside the gene matches. Germline CDR1 and CDR2: SNHLY and FYNNEI. CDR3 DNA: TGTGCCAGCAGTCTTTGGGGGACAGATGAAAAACTGTTTTTT. Translation: CASSLWGTDEKLFF.

With respect to this clone: Other DNA sequences in this specimen translate into the identical CDR3. The V and J genes are TRBV6-5 and TRBJ1-1; D gene unclear. Germline CDR1 MNHEY, CDR2 SVGAGI. The V gene lost 0 bases and the J gene lost 5 bases, with 7 bases spanning the gap. This CDR3 is built from 13 residues. The DNA for the CDR3 is TGTGCCAGCAGTTACTCTCGCGTTACTGAAGCTTTCTTT. As protein: CASSYSRVTEAFF.

The chain carries TRBV7-9 and TRBJ2-3; 10 bases are a match to TRBD2. J gave up 6 bases and V 5 bases, and 5 bases lay outside the gene matches. Germline V gives CDR1 SEHNR, CDR2 FQNEAQ (reference sequence). The CDR3 is 14 residues long. CDR3 loop: CASSASGGPDTQYF. The CDR3 region has the DNA TGTGCCAGCAGCGCTAGCGGGGGACCGGATACGCAGTATTTT.

The chain carries TRBV7-9 and TRBJ1-5; the match to TRBD1 covers 7 bases. V gave up 3 bases and J gave up 4 bases; unmatched junction bases: 9. The germline V gene encodes CDR1 SEHNR and CDR2 FQNEAQ (reference sequence). The CDR3 contains 16 residues. CDR3 loop: CASSLDRPHDNQPQHF. CDR3 bases: TGTGCCAGCAGCTTGGACAGGCCCCATGATAATCAGCCCCAGCATTTT.

The rearrangement uses TRBV6-1 and TRBJ1-1; possibly TRBD1 for D (5 bases). CDR1 and CDR2 from the germline V gene are MNHNS and SASEGT. V dropped 6 bases and J dropped 3 bases, with 11 bases sitting between them. The CDR3 totals 13 residues. CDR3 in amino acids: CASRMTVDTEAFF. DNA of the CDR3: TGTGCCAGCAGGATGACAGTGGACACTGAAGCTTTCTTT.

This clone showed up just a few times. The chain couples TRBV6-1 to TRBJ2-6; 7 nucleotides align to TRBD2. CDR1 is MNHNS, CDR2 SASEGT, per germline. V was pared by 3 bases and J by 4 bases, with 9 bases of the junction left unmatched. This CDR3 region has 17 residues. The DNA for the CDR3 is TGTGCCAGCAGTGATGGAGATGGGGGGGTGGGGGCCAACGTCCTGACTTTC. The encoded protein is CASSDGDGGVGANVLTF.

This clone was detected only once. V is TRBV4-1 and J is TRBJ2-5; 7 bases match TRBD1. The CDR3 runs to 15 residues. The V segment lost 4 bases and the J segment 5 bases; nucleotides outside the gene matches: 10. The germline gives CDR1 MGHRA, CDR2 YSYEKL. The CDR3 bases are TGCGCCAGCAGCCCTTTCAGGGGGATTGGCGAGACCCAGTACTTC. This codes for CASSPFRGIGETQYF.

The V call is TRBV6-5, the J call TRBJ2-3; the match to TRBD2 covers 13 bases. The V gene's germline CDR1 is MNHEY and CDR2 SVGAGI. The trim removed 0 bases at V and 4 bases at J, leaving 1 base unmatched. CDR3 length: 16 residues. This CDR3 reads CASSYSGLAGADTQYF. In DNA, the CDR3 is TGTGCCAGCAGTTACTCTGGACTAGCGGGGGCAGATACGCAGTATTTT.

The V and J genes are TRBV2 and TRBJ2-1; 8 bases are a match to TRBD2. Germline loops: CDR1 SNHLY, CDR2 FYNNEI. This CDR3 is 17 amino acids long. The V segment lost 7 bases and the J segment 5 bases; nucleotides outside the gene matches: 16. The CDR3 here is CASKLGRVGGADNEQFF. As DNA, the CDR3 is TGTGCCAGCAAGTTGGGGCGGGTCGGGGGGGCCGACAATGAGCAGTTCTTC.

The chain couples TRBV7-3 to TRBJ2-2; D is perhaps TRBD2 (6 bases). CDR1 and CDR2 from the germline V gene are SGHTA and FQGTGA. The CDR3 extends over 16 amino acids. Trimming shortened V by 2 bases and J by 0 bases, and 10 bases separated the two germline ends. The CDR3 sequence: CASSLGGTANTGELFF. The CDR3 region has the DNA TGTGCCAGCAGCTTAGGGGGGACCGCGAACACCGGGGAGCTGTTTTTT.

This clone was counted a few times. This chain links TRBV18 with TRBJ2-7; 10 bases are a match to TRBD1. Trimming removed 6 bases from V and 5 bases from J; junction bases left unmatched: 4. In germline, CDR1 is KGHSH, CDR2 LQKENI. This CDR3 is 13 amino acids long. DNA for the CDR3: TGTGCCAGCTCGCCGACAGGGGGCAACGAGCAGTACTTC. It translates to CASSPTGGNEQYF.

This clone was observed a single time. The chain recombines TRBV5-1 with TRBJ1-5, with D maybe TRBD1 (5 bases). Trimming pared 0 bases from V and 3 bases from J, leaving 7 bases between. The CDR3 consists of 14 residues. CDR1 is SGHRS, CDR2 YFSETQ, per germline. In nucleotides, the CDR3 is TGCGCCAGCAGCTTGGCAGGGTTCAATCAGCCCCAGCATTTT. Translation: CASSLAGFNQPQHF.

The chain couples TRBV28 to TRBJ2-7; D unclear. The germline gives CDR1 MDHEN, CDR2 SYDVKM. CDR3 length equals 13 residues. Trimming cost V 3 bases and J 10 bases, with 16 bases left between them. CDR3 protein: CASSLDWAAIQYF. CDR3 sequence (DNA): TGTGCCAGCAGTTTGGATTGGGCTGCCATACAGTACTTC.

This clone was found once. The chain joins TRBV4-2 to TRBJ2-6, with D unclear. Trimming took off 2 bases at V and 0 bases at J, with 11 bases between the two ends. The V gene's germline CDR1 is LGHNA and CDR2 YNFKEQ. The CDR3 loop spans 17 amino acids. CDR3 DNA sequence: TGTGCCAGCAGCCAACCGCCTATCCTCTCTGGGGCCAACGTCCTGACTTTC. Translating gives CASSQPPILSGANVLTF.

The chain uses TRBV19 and TRBJ2-5; 7 bases are a match to TRBD2. J gave up 5 bases and V 5 bases, and 2 bases lay outside the gene matches. The CDR3 runs to 12 residues. Germline values: CDR1 LNHDA, CDR2 SQIVND (reference sequence). The DNA for the CDR3 is TGTGCCAGTAGTCGGGGGGTCGAGACCCAGTACTTC. It translates to CASSRGVETQYF. The variable domain in full, completed from reference TRBV19 and TRBJ2-5, reads DGGITQSPKYLFRKEGQNVTLSCEQNLNHDAMYWYRQDPGQGLRLIYYSQIVNDFQKGDIAEGYSVSREKKESFPLTVTSAQKNPTAFYLCASSRGVETQYFGPGTRLLVL.

This clone was found a few times. The V call is TRBV19, the J call TRBJ1-4, with 8 bases that match TRBD1. The V and J ends lost 9 bases and 11 bases, in that order; junction bases with no gene match: 11. CDR3 size: 13 residues. Germline CDR1 LNHDA, CDR2 SQIVND (reference sequence). Here the CDR3 DNA reads TGTGCCAGCCGGACCGGACAGGGAGAGAAACTGTTTTTT. It yields the protein CASRTGQGEKLFF.

This chain uses TRBV7-3 with TRBJ2-1, with D maybe TRBD2 (5 bases). The germline gives CDR1 SGHTA, CDR2 FQGTGA. V was shortened by 0 bases and J by 5 bases, with 11 bases between the two germline ends. The CDR3 runs to 15 residues. This chain's CDR3 is CASSLTPTRDNEQFF. Written as DNA, the CDR3 is TGTGCCAGCAGCTTAACTCCAACTAGGGACAATGAGCAGTTCTTC.